Sequencing of this T cell receptor beta chain was carried out in a study of blood T cell repertoires in COVID-19 (TCRdb year 2020). Broadly, across the study: Samples from collaborators originated in the United States, Italy and Spain and spanned both the acute and convalescent phases of COVID-19. The material from the prospective study consisted of cDNA or gDNA derived from T cells, B-cell-depleted T cells, or PBMCs. The dataset comprised deeply sampled blood TCRbeta repertoires from subjects exposed to, actively infected with, or recovered from COVID-19. The repertoires were released in a freely available public database meant as a resource for research on the immune response to SARS-CoV-2. The samples were drawn from two sources: the first 160 participants of the ongoing ImmuneRACE study, and 1,200 or so subjects contributed by 6 global collaborators. Sample metadata almost always included a de-identified subject ID, COVID-19 status, age in years and sex. Where available, HLA class I and class II types were taken from metadata supplied by the sample provider and were not determined by assay-based typing. Study-level results and caveats: How much clinical and demographic metadata was included differed by source and by participant, and the metadata was provided uncurated.

Germline trimming amounts to 0 bases on V and 3 bases on J, with 3 as the count of junction bases outside the gene matches. From a lookup of the germline V gene, CDR1 and CDR2 are LGHNA and YSLEER. The CDR3 runs 15 residues from the cysteine to the phenylalanine. Solely the CDR3 DNA is kept, with 45 bases framed from the first base. Remarks on this clone: The specificity of this receptor is unknown. No quality values exist for individual bases; no much larger clone is one base distant.

TCRbeta CDR3 regions were amplified from genomic DNA by means of the immunoSEQ Assay, a bias-controlled multiplex PCR. Per the original workflow: Nucleated cell counts per sample were estimated from amplification of reference gene primers within the assay. To quantify the absolute abundance of each unique TCRbeta CDR3 rearrangement, sequence reads were collapsed and filtered. For each sample, productive Simpson clonality was calculated as the square root of Simpson's diversity index across productive rearrangements. TCRdb took over this immuneACCESS table, retaining in-frame rearrangements with V and J assigned. Such tables are incomplete; in checked studies, under half of the missing clones stem from an unresolved V gene, and the remainder is unexplained. That table is the source of V, J and clone size, and D and trimming were worked out from the DNA. The sample table shows fewer than 85,000 clones, and about 90% are seen once. The ten largest clonotypes hold 7% to 10% of the sample.

The collaborating institutions used their own protocols to collect whole blood in K2EDTA tubes. Collaborator samples were shipped for TCRbeta analysis as frozen whole blood, isolated PBMCs, or DNA extracted from either sample type. The chain links TRBV4-3 with TRBJ2-3; 7 bases in the middle match TRBD1. The TCR sequence derives from a man over 45 with active COVID-19. What was sequenced was peripheral blood. DNA sequence: TGCGCCAGCAGCCAAGAACCAGGGGGTACAGATACGCAGTATTTT. The resulting protein is CASSQEPGGTDTQYF.